This paragraph reports one TCR beta chain. These data originate in a study of blood T cell repertoires in COVID-19. Study in general: Samples of COVID-19 (acute and convalescent) were obtained from the United States, Italy and Spain.

Germline V gene lookup returns CDR1 LGHNA and CDR2 YSLEER. The ends were cut back, 0 bases at V and 3 bases at J, with 9 bases in the middle. This CDR3 has 15 residues. In the original workflow: Estimates of nucleated cell counts were drawn from the amplification of reference gene primers. Sequencing was performed with immunoSEQ multiplex PCR; in TCRdb, only in-frame clones are kept and a portion is missing. The V and J calls and clone size come from that table; D and trimming were worked out from the DNA. The data hold about 150,000 clones, with 80% to 90% observed a single time. The sequencing input was peripheral blood. The clonotype was recovered from a man aged 60 to 75 with active or convalescent COVID-19. The J gene is TRBJ1-5, the V gene TRBV4-3, with D uncertain. The CDR3 DNA reads TGCGCCAGCAGCCAAGACGGACGGGACAATCAGCCCCAGCATTTT. Translation gives CASSQDGRDNQPQHF.